One TCR beta chain is described in this entry. This sample was taken from a study of cytomegalovirus exposure and HLA in healthy donors. 13 Jbeta primers and 60 Vbeta primers were used for the PCR. The protocol was immunoSEQ multiplex PCR, while the TCRdb copy is restricted to in-frame clones and leaves out a portion. The repertoire holds 180,000 or so clones, with 82% as singletons. Germline loops: CDR1 SGHAT, CDR2 FQNNGV. V shed 1 base and J shed 4 bases, with 10 bases lying between them. CDR3 size: 14 residues. The sequencing input was PBMCs. The sequence came from a man in his forties or fifties in good health and CMV-seronegative. V usage is TRBV11-2 and J usage is TRBJ1-2; the D is unclear. The CDR3 region is CASSLAGGSYGYTF. The DNA for the CDR3 is TGTGCCAGCAGCTTAGCAGGCGGGAGCTATGGCTACACCTTC.